Measured by frequency, the clone carrying this T cell receptor beta chain is medium-sized. The antigen is unknown. This entry comes from a study of CXCR3-negative and CXCR3-positive naive CD8 T cells. Study-level findings and limits: TRBV-TRBJ usage was similar across naive CXCR3 subsets but distinct in memory cells. Both of the naive subsets showed about the same high diversity, but memory CD8+ cells had much less.

5' RACE with UMI labels generated the TRB cDNA libraries. TCRdb re-called the 5' RACE reads; one entry per CDR3 protein, DNA not given. The sample table includes fewer than 60,000 distinct CDR3 sequences. This TCR was recovered from a human donor in good health. Some clones in this sample may be carry-over from other donors' samples. Source material: naive CXCR3- CD8+ T cells from blood. Subset meaning: CD45RO-CCR7+CD27+CD95- naive CD8+ T cells lacking CXCR3 (TNR3-).

CDR3 loop: CASSATASTYTQYF. The V and J genes are TRBV28 and TRBJ2-3. Germline V gives CDR1 MDHEN, CDR2 SYDVKM. The CDR3 covers 14 residues.